Shown below are 15 T cell receptor beta chains from a single sample sequenced in a study of Ad26.COV2.S vaccination and SARS-CoV-2 variants (dated by TCRdb to the early 2020s). What the treatment or condition label conveys for this sample: around 19 received Ad26.COV2.S at low or high dose, single or two shots; five or six received placebo; per-sample allocation not given. For vaccine and placebo recipients, repertoires were sequenced using samples collected on day 63 after the first injection. The library was generated by the immunoSEQ multiplex PCR assay. Not all clones reach the TCRdb copy of this immuneACCESS table, which keeps in-frame sequences only. Checked studies attribute under half of the gap to unresolved V genes and leave the rest unexplained. The sample has 380,000 or so clones on record, about 88% of them singletons. The biggest ten clones account for 6.4% of the sample. The sequencing here drew on peripheral blood, taken in a trial of Ad26.COV2.S vaccine versus placebo. The receptors derive from a person between 18 and 65 years old who received the Ad26.COV2.S COVID-19 vaccine or a placebo.

V gene TRBV13 combines with J gene TRBJ2-2, with TRBD1 matching over 7 bases. The CDR3 covers 17 residues. V was clipped by 0 bases and J by 5 bases; unmatched bases: 9. In germline, CDR1 is PRHDT, CDR2 FYEKMQ (reference sequence). Here the CDR3 reads CASSLGFTGTVTGELFF. DNA for the CDR3: TGTGCCAGCAGCTTAGGATTCACCGGGACAGTGACCGGGGAGCTGTTTTTT.

A word on this clone: The sample has other DNA sequences that encode this CDR3 too. This sequence joins TRBV5-1 and TRBJ1-2; the D gene is possibly TRBD1 (6 bases). The V and J ends lost 0 bases and 0 bases respectively, with 6 bases between them. Germline V gene data show CDR1 as SGHRS and CDR2 as YFSETQ. CDR3 size: 14 residues. CDR3 loop: CASSLGTANYGYTF. The CDR3 DNA reads TGCGCCAGCAGCTTGGGGACAGCTAACTATGGCTACACCTTC. Full variable domain (remainder filled in from reference TRBV5-1 and TRBJ1-2): KAGVTQTPRYLIKTRGQQVTLSCSPISGHRSVSWYQQTPGQGLQFLFEYFSETQRNKGNFPGRFSGRQFSNSRSEMNVSTLELGDSALYLCASSLGTANYGYTFGSGTRLTVV.

The chain combines TRBV6-5 with TRBJ2-1, with 7 bases fitting TRBD2. The CDR3 is 15 residues long. Germline V lookup: CDR1 MNHEY, CDR2 SVGAGI. V was clipped by 1 base and J by 6 bases; unmatched bases: 6. The CDR3 region has the DNA TGTGCCAGCAGTTACTTGGGGCGGGAGTTCAATGAGCAGTTCTTC. It translates to CASSYLGREFNEQFF.

This rearrangement joins TRBV19 to TRBJ1-1; 9 bases are shared with TRBD1. The ends lost 4 bases at V and 4 bases at J; junction bases unmatched: 1. The germline CDR1 and CDR2 sequences are LNHDA and SQIVND (reference sequence). The CDR3 runs to 13 residues. CDR3 in DNA: TGTGCCAGTAGTAGGGACAGGGCCACTGAAGCTTTCTTT. This translates into CASSRDRATEAFF.

The genes are TRBV3-1 (or the pseudogene TRBV3-2) and TRBJ2-7, with 13 bases matching TRBD2. Germline loops: CDR1 LGHDT, CDR2 YNNKEL (reference sequence). The CDR3 is 16 amino acids. Trimming removed 1 base from V and 4 bases from J; junction bases left unmatched: 4. CDR3 DNA: TGTGCCAGCAGCCAAGGGACTAGCGGGAGTTGGTACGAGCAGTACTTC. Its translation is CASSQGTSGSWYEQYF.

As DNA, the CDR3 is TGTGCCAGCAGCTTCGAGACAGGGGGTCGGGGGGCTTTCTTT. Amino acids: CASSFETGGRGAFF. The chain couples TRBV7-3 to TRBJ1-1; 9 positions agree with TRBD1. Looked up from germline, CDR1 is SGHTA and CDR2 is FQGTGA. The CDR3 loop spans 14 amino acids. V dropped 3 bases and J dropped 11; count of bases not matched to a gene: 10.

V gene TRBV28 combines with J gene TRBJ1-6; D not resolved. Trimming took 3 bases from V and 8 from J, leaving 5 bases between them. CDR3 length: 12 residues. The germline gives CDR1 MDHEN, CDR2 SYDVKM. The CDR3 reads CASSLVDSPLHF. Written as DNA, the CDR3 is TGTGCCAGCAGTTTGGTGGATTCACCCCTCCACTTT.

The V and J genes are TRBV6-2 or TRBV6-3 and TRBJ2-2; no reliable D call. Trimming cost V 2 bases and J 1 base, with 8 bases left between them. Germline V gene lookup returns CDR1 MNHEY and CDR2 SVGEGT. The CDR3 runs to 15 residues. The CDR3: CASSYQGLNTGELFF. CDR3 DNA: TGTGCCAGCAGTTACCAAGGGTTGAACACCGGGGAGCTGTTTTTT.

The chain joins TRBV30 to TRBJ1-5; D gene uncertain. Germline lookup yields CDR1 GTSNPN and CDR2 SVGIG (reference sequence). The CDR3 has 13 residues. The germline V and J ends were trimmed by 0 bases and 5 bases, with 8 bases remaining between them. In nucleotides, the CDR3 is TGTGCCTGGAGTGTCGGGTGGGATCAGCCCCAGCATTTT. Encoded protein: CAWSVGWDQPQHF.

V is TRBV9 and J is TRBJ2-5; D is perhaps TRBD1 or TRBD2 (5 bases each). V was pared by 5 bases and J by 2 bases, with 16 bases between. Germline V gives CDR1 SGDLS, CDR2 YYNGEE. This CDR3 contains 15 residues. Here the CDR3 reads CASSTVGGSQETQYF. CDR3 bases: TGTGCCAGCAGTACCGTTGGGGGTTCACAAGAGACCCAGTACTTC.

This chain uses TRBV9 with TRBJ2-6; D is possibly TRBD1 (5 bases). The CDR3 is made up of 15 amino acids. The V gene's germline CDR1 is SGDLS and CDR2 YYNGEE. With 4 bases removed from V and 2 bases from J, the gap between germline ends came to 10 bases. The CDR3 reads CASSSEGAGANVLTF. The CDR3 DNA is TGTGCCAGCAGCTCAGAAGGGGCTGGGGCCAACGTCCTGACTTTC.

Only one count was recorded for this clone. This rearrangement joins TRBV19 to TRBJ1-2; D not certain. CDR1 and CDR2 (germline): LNHDA, SQIVND (reference sequence). Trimming took 4 bases from V and 7 from J, leaving 16 bases between them. This CDR3 has 14 residues. The CDR3 region is CASSRNRVSGGYTF. The CDR3 bases are TGTGCCAGTAGTAGGAATCGGGTCAGCGGTGGCTACACCTTC.

This clone was seen more than once but under ten times. The chain links TRBV11-3 to TRBJ1-3; D ambiguous. Per the germline V gene, CDR1 is SGHNT and CDR2 is YENEEA. V lost 3 bases and J lost 0, with 9 bases in between. The CDR3 is 15 residues long. The CDR3 protein is CASSLGQASGNTIYF. CDR3 in DNA: TGTGCCAGCAGCTTGGGTCAGGCCTCTGGAAACACCATATATTTT.

This chain uses TRBV5-1 with TRBJ1-2; D is possibly TRBD1 (5 bases). There are 12 residues in the CDR3. V was clipped by 4 bases and J by 8 bases, with 12 bases between them. Germline CDR1 and CDR2: SGHRS and YFSETQ. The CDR3 here is CASSPWRDGYTF. In DNA form, the CDR3 reads TGCGCCAGCAGCCCCTGGAGGGACGGCTACACCTTC.

The chain combines TRBV11-2 with TRBJ1-1, with a possible D match to TRBD1 (5 bases). This CDR3 comprises 13 residues. Germline V gene data show CDR1 as SGHAT and CDR2 as FQNNGV. V shed 5 bases and J shed 8 bases, with 15 bases lying between them. The CDR3 coding sequence is TGTGCCAGCAGCCTCTCCGGGGCGGGGGAAGCTTTCTTT. This encodes CASSLSGAGEAFF. Complete variable domain (other parts from reference TRBV11-2 and TRBJ1-1): EAGVAQSPRYKIIEKRQSVAFWCNPISGHATLYWYQQILGQGPKLLIQFQNNGVVDDSQLPKDRFSAERLKGVDSTLKIQPAKLEDSAVYLCASSLSGAGEAFFGQGTRLTVV.